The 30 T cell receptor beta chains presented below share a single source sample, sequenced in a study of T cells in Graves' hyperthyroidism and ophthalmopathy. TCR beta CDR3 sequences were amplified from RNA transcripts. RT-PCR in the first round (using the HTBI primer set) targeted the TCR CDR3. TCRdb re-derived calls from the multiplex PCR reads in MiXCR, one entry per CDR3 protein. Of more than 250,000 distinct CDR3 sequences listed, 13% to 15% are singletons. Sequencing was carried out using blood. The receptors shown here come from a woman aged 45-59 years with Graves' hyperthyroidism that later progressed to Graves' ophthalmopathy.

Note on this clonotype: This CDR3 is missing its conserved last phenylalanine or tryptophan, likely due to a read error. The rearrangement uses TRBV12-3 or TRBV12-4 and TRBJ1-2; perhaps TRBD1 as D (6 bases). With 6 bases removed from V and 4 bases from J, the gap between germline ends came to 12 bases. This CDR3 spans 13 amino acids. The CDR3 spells CASRSYRAYGYTL. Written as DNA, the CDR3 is TGTGCCAGCAGGAGTTACAGGGCCTATGGCTACACCCTC.

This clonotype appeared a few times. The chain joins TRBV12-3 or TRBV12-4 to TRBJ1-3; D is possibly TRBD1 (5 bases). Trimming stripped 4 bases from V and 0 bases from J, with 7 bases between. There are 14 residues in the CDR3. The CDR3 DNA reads TGTGCCAGCAGTTATCAGGGCTCTGGAAACACCATATATTTT. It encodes CASSYQGSGNTIYF.

Here the CDR3 reads CASGGLGAISYEQYF. In DNA form, the CDR3 reads TGTGCCAGTGGGGGCCTCGGGGCGATCTCCTACGAGCAGTACTTC. The rearrangement links TRBV19 to TRBJ2-7, with D perhaps matching TRBD1 (6 bases). V was trimmed by 8 bases and J by 0 bases, leaving 17 bases between them. Germline CDR1 LNHDA, CDR2 SQIVND (reference sequence). The CDR3 loop spans 15 amino acids.

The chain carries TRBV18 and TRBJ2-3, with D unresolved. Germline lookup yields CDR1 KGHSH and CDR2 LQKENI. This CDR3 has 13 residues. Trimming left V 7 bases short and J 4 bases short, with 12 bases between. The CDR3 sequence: CASLISHSDTQYF. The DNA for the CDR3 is TGTGCCAGCTTAATATCGCATTCAGATACGCAGTATTTT.

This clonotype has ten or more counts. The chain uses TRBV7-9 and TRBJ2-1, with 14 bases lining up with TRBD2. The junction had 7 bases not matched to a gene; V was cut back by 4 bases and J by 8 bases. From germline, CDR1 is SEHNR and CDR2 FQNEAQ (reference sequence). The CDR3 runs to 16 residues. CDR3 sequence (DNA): TGTGCCAGCAGCTCCGCGACTAGCGGGAGGGCCGATGAGCAGTTCTTC. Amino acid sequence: CASSSATSGRADEQFF.

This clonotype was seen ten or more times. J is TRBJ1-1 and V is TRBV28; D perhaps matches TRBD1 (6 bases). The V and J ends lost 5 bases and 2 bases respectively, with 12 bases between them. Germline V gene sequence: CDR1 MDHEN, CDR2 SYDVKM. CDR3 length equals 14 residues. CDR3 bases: TGTGCCAGCAGTGGTGTCAGGGGAAACACTGAAGCTTTCTTT. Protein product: CASSGVRGNTEAFF.

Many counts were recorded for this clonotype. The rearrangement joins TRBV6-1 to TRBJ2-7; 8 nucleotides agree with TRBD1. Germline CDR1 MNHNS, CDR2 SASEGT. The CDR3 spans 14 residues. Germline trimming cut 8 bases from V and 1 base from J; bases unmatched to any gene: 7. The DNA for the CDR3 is TGTGCCAGCTTAGGACAGGGAGGATCCTACGAGCAGTACTTC. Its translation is CASLGQGGSYEQYF.

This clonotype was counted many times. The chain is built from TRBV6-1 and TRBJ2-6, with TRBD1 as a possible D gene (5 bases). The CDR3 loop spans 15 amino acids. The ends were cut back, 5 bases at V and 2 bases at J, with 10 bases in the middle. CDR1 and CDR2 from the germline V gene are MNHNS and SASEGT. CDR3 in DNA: TGTGCCAGCAGTACCCAAGGGGCTGGGGCCAACGTCCTGACTTTC. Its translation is CASSTQGAGANVLTF.

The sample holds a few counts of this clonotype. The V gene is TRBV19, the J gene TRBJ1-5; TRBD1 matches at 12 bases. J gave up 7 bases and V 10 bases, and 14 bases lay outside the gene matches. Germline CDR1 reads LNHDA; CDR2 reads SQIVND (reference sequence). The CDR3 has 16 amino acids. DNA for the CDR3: TGTGCCACCTCGATCCGGGACAGGGGGCAGAGGCAGCCCCAGCATTTT. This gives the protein CATSIRDRGQRQPQHF. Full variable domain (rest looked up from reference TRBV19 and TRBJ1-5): DGGITQSPKYLFRKEGQNVTLSCEQNLNHDAMYWYRQDPGQGLRLIYYSQIVNDFQKGDIAEGYSVSREKKESFPLTVTSAQKNPTAFYLCATSIRDRGQRQPQHFGDGTRLSIL.

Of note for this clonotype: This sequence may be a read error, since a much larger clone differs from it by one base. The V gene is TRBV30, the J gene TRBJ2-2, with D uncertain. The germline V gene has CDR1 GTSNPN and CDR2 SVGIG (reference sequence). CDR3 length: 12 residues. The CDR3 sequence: CARSGAGGELFF. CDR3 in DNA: TGTGCCCGGAGTGGAGCTGGAGGGGAGCTGTTTTTT.

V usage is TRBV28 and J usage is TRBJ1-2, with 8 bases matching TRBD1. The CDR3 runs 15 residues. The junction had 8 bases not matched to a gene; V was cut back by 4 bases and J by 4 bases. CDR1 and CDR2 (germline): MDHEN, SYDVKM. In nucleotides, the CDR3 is TGTGCCAGCAGTTCGCCTTCAGGGGGCCTCTATGGCTACACCTTC. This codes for CASSSPSGGLYGYTF.

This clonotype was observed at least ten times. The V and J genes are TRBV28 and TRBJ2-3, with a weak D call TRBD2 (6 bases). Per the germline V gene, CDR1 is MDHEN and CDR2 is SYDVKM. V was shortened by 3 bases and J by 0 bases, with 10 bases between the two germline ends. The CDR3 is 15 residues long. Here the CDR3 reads CASSFKGTSTDTQYF. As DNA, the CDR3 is TGTGCCAGCAGTTTCAAGGGGACTAGCACAGATACGCAGTATTTT.

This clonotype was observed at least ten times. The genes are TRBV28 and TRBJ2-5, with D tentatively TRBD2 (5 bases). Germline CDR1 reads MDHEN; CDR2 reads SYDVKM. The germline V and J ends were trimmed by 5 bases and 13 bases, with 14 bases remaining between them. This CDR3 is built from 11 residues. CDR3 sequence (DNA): TGTGCCAGCAGTACCATCAGGAGGACGTACTTC. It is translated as CASSTIRRTYF. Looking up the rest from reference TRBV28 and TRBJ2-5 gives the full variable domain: DVKVTQSSRYLVKRTGEKVFLECVQDMDHENMFWYRQDPGLGLRLIYFSYDVKMKEKGDIPEGYSVSREKKERFSLILESASTNQTSMYLCASSTIRRTYFGPGTRLLVL.

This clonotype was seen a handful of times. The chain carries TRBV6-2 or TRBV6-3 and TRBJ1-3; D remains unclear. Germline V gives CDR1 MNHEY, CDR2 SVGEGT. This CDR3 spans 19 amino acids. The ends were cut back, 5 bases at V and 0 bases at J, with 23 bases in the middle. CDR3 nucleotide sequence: TGTGCCAGCAGTCTTGACTTACCTGGGCAGGCCGTCTCTGGAAACACCATATATTTT. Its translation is CASSLDLPGQAVSGNTIYF.

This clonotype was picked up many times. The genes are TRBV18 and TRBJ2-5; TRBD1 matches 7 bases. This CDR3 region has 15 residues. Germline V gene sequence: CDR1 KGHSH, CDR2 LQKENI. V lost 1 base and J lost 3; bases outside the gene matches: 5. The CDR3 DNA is TGTGCCAGCTCACCACTCCAGGGGGTTGAAGAGACCCAGTACTTC. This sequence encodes CASSPLQGVEETQYF.

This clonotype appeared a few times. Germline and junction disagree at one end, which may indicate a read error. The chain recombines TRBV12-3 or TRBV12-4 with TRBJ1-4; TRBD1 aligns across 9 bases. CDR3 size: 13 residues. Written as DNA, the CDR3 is TGTGCCGGCAGTTTGGGGACAGGGGAAAAACTGTTTTTT. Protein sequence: CAGSLGTGEKLFF.

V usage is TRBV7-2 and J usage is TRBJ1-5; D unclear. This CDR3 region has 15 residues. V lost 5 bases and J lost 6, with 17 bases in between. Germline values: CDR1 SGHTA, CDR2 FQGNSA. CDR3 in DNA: TGTGCCAGCAGCCGGGGAGCACAAGAAGGTCAGCCCCAGCATTTT. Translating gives CASSRGAQEGQPQHF. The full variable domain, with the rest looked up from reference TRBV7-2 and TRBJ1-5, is GAGVSQSPSNKVTEKGKDVELRCDPISGHTALYWYRQSLGQGLEFLIYFQGNSAPDKSGLPSDRFSAERTGGSVSTLTIQRTQQEDSAVYLCASSRGAQEGQPQHFGDGTRLSIL.

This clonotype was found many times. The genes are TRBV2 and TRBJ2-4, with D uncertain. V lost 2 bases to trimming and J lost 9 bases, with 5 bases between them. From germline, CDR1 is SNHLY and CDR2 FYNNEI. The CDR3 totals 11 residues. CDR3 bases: TGTGCCAGCAGTGAACCTGTCATTCAGTACTTC. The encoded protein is CASSEPVIQYF.

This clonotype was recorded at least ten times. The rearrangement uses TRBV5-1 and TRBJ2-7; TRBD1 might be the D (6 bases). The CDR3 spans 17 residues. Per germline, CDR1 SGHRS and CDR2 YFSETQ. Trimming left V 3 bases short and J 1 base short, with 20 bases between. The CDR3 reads CASSSGRGFAPSYEQYF. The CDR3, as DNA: TGCGCCAGCAGCTCCGGAAGGGGGTTTGCACCTTCCTACGAGCAGTACTTC.

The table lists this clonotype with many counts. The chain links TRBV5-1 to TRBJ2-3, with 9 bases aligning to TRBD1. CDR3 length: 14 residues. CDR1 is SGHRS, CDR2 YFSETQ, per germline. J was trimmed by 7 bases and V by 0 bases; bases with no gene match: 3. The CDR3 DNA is TGCGCCAGCAGCTTGGGGACAGGGGAAAATACGCAGTATTTT. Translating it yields CASSLGTGENTQYF.

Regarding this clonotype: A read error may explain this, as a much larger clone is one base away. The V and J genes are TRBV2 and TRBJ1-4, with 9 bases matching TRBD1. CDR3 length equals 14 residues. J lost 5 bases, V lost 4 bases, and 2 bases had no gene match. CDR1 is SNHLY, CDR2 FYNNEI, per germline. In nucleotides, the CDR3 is TGTGCCAGCAGTGCCGGGACAGGGAATGAAAAACTGTTTTTT. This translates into CASSAGTGNEKLFF.

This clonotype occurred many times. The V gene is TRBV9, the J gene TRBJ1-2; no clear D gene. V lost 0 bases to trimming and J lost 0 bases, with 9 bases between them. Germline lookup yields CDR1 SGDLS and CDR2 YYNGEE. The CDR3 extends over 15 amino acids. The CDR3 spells CASSVAPATNYGYTF. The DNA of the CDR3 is TGTGCCAGCAGCGTAGCTCCGGCCACTAACTATGGCTACACCTTC.

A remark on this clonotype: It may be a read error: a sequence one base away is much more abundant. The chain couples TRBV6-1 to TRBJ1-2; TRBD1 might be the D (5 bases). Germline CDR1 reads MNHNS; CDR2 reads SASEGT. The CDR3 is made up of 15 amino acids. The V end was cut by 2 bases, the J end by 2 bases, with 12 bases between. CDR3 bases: TGTGCCAGCAGTGAAAAATTGGGGCCAAACTATGGCTACACCTTC. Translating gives CASSEKLGPNYGYTF.

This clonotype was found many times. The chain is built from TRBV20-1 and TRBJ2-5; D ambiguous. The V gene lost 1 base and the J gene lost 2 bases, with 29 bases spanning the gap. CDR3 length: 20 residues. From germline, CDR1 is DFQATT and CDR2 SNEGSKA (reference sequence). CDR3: CSARVPLGRSQVGRQETQYF. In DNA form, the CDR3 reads TGCAGTGCTAGAGTACCCCTCGGTCGGTCGCAAGTTGGACGTCAAGAGACCCAGTACTTC.

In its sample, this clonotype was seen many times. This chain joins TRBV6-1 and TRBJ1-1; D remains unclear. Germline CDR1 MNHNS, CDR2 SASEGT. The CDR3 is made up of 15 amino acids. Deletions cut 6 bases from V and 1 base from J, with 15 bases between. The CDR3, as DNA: TGTGCCAGCAGCCGGGTACGAGGGTGGAACACTGAAGCTTTCTTT. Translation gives CASSRVRGWNTEAFF.

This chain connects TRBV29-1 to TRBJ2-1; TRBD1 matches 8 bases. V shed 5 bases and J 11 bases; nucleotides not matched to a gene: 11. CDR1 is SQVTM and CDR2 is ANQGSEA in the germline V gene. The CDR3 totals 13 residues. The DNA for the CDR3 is TGCAGCGTTTGCCAGGGGGCTATCGATAAGCAGTTCTTC. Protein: CSVCQGAIDKQFF.

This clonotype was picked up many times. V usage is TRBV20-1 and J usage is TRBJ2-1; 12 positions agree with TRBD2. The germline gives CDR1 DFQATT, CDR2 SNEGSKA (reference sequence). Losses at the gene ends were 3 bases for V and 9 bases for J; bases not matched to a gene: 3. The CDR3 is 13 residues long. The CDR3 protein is CSARLGLAGEQFF. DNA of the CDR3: TGCAGTGCTAGGCTGGGACTAGCGGGTGAGCAGTTCTTC.

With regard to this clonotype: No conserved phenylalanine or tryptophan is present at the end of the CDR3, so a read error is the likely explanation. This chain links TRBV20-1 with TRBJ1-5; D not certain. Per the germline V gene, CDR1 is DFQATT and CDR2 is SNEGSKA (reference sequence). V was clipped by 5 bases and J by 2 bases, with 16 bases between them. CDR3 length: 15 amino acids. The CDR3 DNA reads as TGCAGTGCTGAAAGGCCCTATAGGGGCAATCAGCCCCAGCATTCT. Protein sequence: CSAERPYRGNQPQHS.

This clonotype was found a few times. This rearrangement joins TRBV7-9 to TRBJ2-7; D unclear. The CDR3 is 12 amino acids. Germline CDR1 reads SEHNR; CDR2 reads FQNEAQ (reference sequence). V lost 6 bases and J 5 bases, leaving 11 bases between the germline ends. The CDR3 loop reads CASSLWSHEQYF. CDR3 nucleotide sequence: TGTGCCAGCAGTCTCTGGAGCCACGAGCAGTACTTC. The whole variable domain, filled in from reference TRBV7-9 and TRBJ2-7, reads DTGVSQNPRHKITKRGQNVTFRCDPISEHNRLYWYRQTLGQGPEFLTYFQNEAQLEKSRLLSDRFSAERPKGSFSTLEIQRTEQGDSAMYLCASSLWSHEQYFGPGTRLTVT.

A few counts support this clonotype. In DNA form, the CDR3 reads TGCAGCGTTGAAGACAGCCTGGTTGGGGCCAACGTCCTGACTTTC. It codes for CSVEDSLVGANVLTF. This rearrangement joins TRBV29-1 to TRBJ2-6; D is unclear. V lost 0 bases to trimming and J lost 3 bases, with 9 bases between them. The length of the CDR3 is 15 residues. Germline V gene sequence: CDR1 SQVTM, CDR2 ANQGSEA.